Below are 14 T cell receptor beta chains sequenced from a single sample in a study of shared T cell receptors in the human thymus. The repertoire was sequenced with immunoSEQ multiplex PCR; TCRdb's copy has only in-frame clones and lacks some. The table includes over 650,000 clones, around 87% detected once. These data were also reused for a study on human thymus T cells.

The specimen sequenced was thymocytes. The receptors derive from a boy under two years old with a congenital heart defect.

The chain carries TRBV19 and TRBJ2-5; D ambiguous. The V end was cut by 3 bases, the J end by 1 base, with 15 bases between. Germline loops: CDR1 LNHDA, CDR2 SQIVND (reference sequence). This CDR3 is built from 16 residues. Written as DNA, the CDR3 is TGTGCCAGTAGTATTAGAACTAACCTGTGCCAAGAGACCCAGTACTTC. As protein: CASSIRTNLCQETQYF.

The CDR3 coding sequence is TGTGCCAGCAGTCAGACAGGGGTCTACGAGCAGTACTTC. Residues: CASSQTGVYEQYF. The chain has TRBV28 and TRBJ2-7; 8 positions match TRBD1. Trimming took 5 bases from V and 3 from J; bases not matched to a gene: 3. Germline CDR1 MDHEN, CDR2 SYDVKM. The length of the CDR3 is 13 residues.

This chain joins TRBV28 and TRBJ2-2; possibly TRBD1 for D (5 bases). The V and J ends lost 3 bases and 9 bases respectively, with 23 bases between them. Germline loops: CDR1 MDHEN, CDR2 SYDVKM. The CDR3 spans 17 residues. CDR3 residues: CASSLRRQIVEARELFF. The CDR3 DNA follows: TGTGCCAGCAGTTTGCGAAGACAGATCGTAGAAGCCCGGGAGCTGTTTTTT.

This chain connects TRBV6-1 to TRBJ1-4, with TRBD1 matching 8 bases. This CDR3 has 15 residues. The germline CDR1 and CDR2 sequences are MNHNS and SASEGT. V lost 4 bases and J lost 2; bases outside the gene matches: 3. CDR3 loop: CASSVRTGTNEKLFF. The CDR3 DNA reads TGTGCCAGCAGTGTACGGACAGGGACTAATGAAAAACTGTTTTTT.

This clone occurred a few times. V is TRBV29-1 and J is TRBJ1-3; D unresolved. Trimming removed 5 bases from V and 1 base from J, with 6 bases in between. The CDR3 is 12 amino acids. Germline-derived CDR1 and CDR2 are SQVTM and ANQGSEA. CDR3 loop: CSVLLSGNTIYF. The CDR3 DNA reads TGCAGCGTTCTCCTTTCTGGAAACACCATATATTTT.

The chain recombines TRBV9 with TRBJ1-5; D is unresolved. Trimming left V 2 bases short and J 9 bases short, with 12 bases between. Germline V gives CDR1 SGDLS, CDR2 YYNGEE. This CDR3 region has 13 residues. The CDR3 reads CASSVGPGWPQHF. In DNA form, the CDR3 reads TGTGCCAGCAGCGTTGGGCCTGGCTGGCCCCAGCATTTT. Filled out from reference TRBV9 and TRBJ1-5, the complete variable domain reads DSGVTQTPKHLITATGQRVTLRCSPRSGDLSVYWYQQSLDQGLQFLIQYYNGEERAKGNILERFSAQQFPDLHSELNLSSLELGDSALYFCASSVGPGWPQHFGDGTRLSIL.

The rearrangement uses TRBV7-9 and TRBJ2-2; D is unclear. Deletions cut 5 bases from V and 5 bases from J, with 9 bases between. Germline-derived CDR1 and CDR2 are SEHNR and FQNEAQ (reference sequence). This CDR3 is 13 amino acids long. This CDR3 is CASSNLRTGELFF. In DNA, the CDR3 is TGTGCCAGCAGCAACCTGAGAACCGGGGAGCTGTTTTTT.

This clone was found once. V usage is TRBV10-3 and J usage is TRBJ2-1; D is unclear. The V end lost 2 bases, the J end lost 0 bases, and 14 bases lay between the germline ends. The CDR3 extends over 17 amino acids. CDR1 and CDR2 from the germline V gene are ENHRY and SYGVKD. DNA of the CDR3: TGTGCCATCAGTGAGAAGAATAGAGGTCCCTCCTACAATGAGCAGTTCTTC. This sequence encodes CAISEKNRGPSYNEQFF.

This clone was seen a single time. V and J are TRBV19 and TRBJ1-1, with TRBD1 matching 8 bases. J was trimmed by 4 bases and V by 4 bases; bases with no gene match: 17. The germline V gene encodes CDR1 LNHDA and CDR2 SQIVND (reference sequence). CDR3 length: 18 amino acids. The DNA for the CDR3 is TGTGCCAGTAGTAAGGGGCAGGGGGCGAGATGGGTAAGCACTGAAGCTTTCTTT. Protein sequence: CASSKGQGARWVSTEAFF.

The V and J genes are TRBV19 and TRBJ1-2; possible D gene TRBD1, 6 bases. The germline CDR1 and CDR2 sequences are LNHDA and SQIVND (reference sequence). The CDR3 contains 14 residues. V shed 5 bases and J shed 2 bases, with 12 bases lying between them. The CDR3 DNA reads as TGTGCCAGTAGTCTGGGACATCGGAACTATGGCTACACCTTC. Translation: CASSLGHRNYGYTF.

V gene TRBV18 combines with J gene TRBJ2-1; 9 bases align to TRBD1. With V trimmed by 8 bases and J by 7 bases, 15 bases remained unmatched. CDR1 is KGHSH and CDR2 is LQKENI in the germline V gene. The CDR3 covers 16 residues. As DNA, the CDR3 is TGTGCCAGCGCCCAATACAGGGGGCAAAGGTGGAATGAGCAGTTCTTC. Its protein is CASAQYRGQRWNEQFF.

The rearrangement links TRBV19 to TRBJ2-1, with 12 bases fitting TRBD2. V shed 8 bases, J shed 6 bases, and the junction held 8 bases outside the gene matches. Germline V CDR1 and CDR2: LNHDA, SQIVND (reference sequence). The CDR3 length is 15 residues. This CDR3 reads CASLYWTSGANEQFF. Written as DNA, the CDR3 is TGTGCCAGTCTCTACTGGACTAGCGGGGCCAATGAGCAGTTCTTC.

This rearrangement joins TRBV5-4 to TRBJ1-1; TRBD1 is a possible D gene (5 bases). The CDR3 runs to 14 residues. V gave up 7 bases and J gave up 7 bases, with 20 bases separating them. Germline CDR1 reads SGHNT; CDR2 reads YYREEE (reference sequence). CDR3 sequence: CASGRLDSHSEAFF. The DNA of the CDR3 is TGTGCCAGCGGGCGACTAGACAGCCATAGTGAAGCTTTCTTT.

This clone was counted a few times. The DNA for the CDR3 is TGTGCCAGCAGCCAAGACGCGGGCAGAAGAAACACCATATATTTT. Its translation is CASSQDAGRRNTIYF. The genes are TRBV14 and TRBJ1-3; D is ambiguous. The V and J ends lost 0 bases and 5 bases respectively, with 11 bases between them. The CDR3 length is 15 residues. Germline-derived CDR1 and CDR2 are SGHDN and FVKESK.